Presented here are 27 T cell receptor beta chains from one specimen sequenced in a study of blood T cell repertoires in COVID-19. Sequencing used immunoSEQ multiplex PCR; TCRdb keeps in-frame clones, though not all of them. The profile shows about 260,000 clones, about 87% of them singletons. The specimen sequenced was peripheral blood. These receptors were collected from a woman aged 35 to 49 with acute or convalescent COVID-19.

This chain uses TRBV10-1 with TRBJ1-2, with 7 nucleotides matching TRBD1. The CDR3 is made up of 14 amino acids. The junction had 9 bases not matched to a gene; V was cut back by 4 bases and J by 7 bases. In germline, CDR1 is WNHNN, CDR2 SYGVQD (reference sequence). Written as DNA, the CDR3 is TGCGCCAGCAGTGGACAGGGCCCGGTATGTGGCTACACCTTC. Translation: CASSGQGPVCGYTF.

The genes are TRBV10-3 and TRBJ1-4; no reliable D call. The CDR3 extends over 16 amino acids. The germline V and J ends were trimmed by 0 bases and 8 bases, with 16 bases remaining between them. CDR1 ENHRY and CDR2 SYGVKD come from the germline V gene. CDR3 in amino acids: CAISESEGGSMEKLFF. The DNA of the CDR3 is TGTGCCATCAGTGAGTCGGAGGGAGGTAGTATGGAAAAACTGTTTTTT.

This chain uses TRBV18 with TRBJ1-5, with D unclear. The CDR3 runs to 13 residues. Trimming pared 3 bases from V and 5 bases from J, leaving 8 bases between. Germline CDR1 KGHSH, CDR2 LQKENI. The CDR3 protein is CASSPSRHQPQHF. The CDR3 DNA follows: TGTGCCAGCTCACCTTCCAGGCATCAGCCCCAGCATTTT.

The rearrangement joins TRBV5-6 to TRBJ1-4; D is unclear. V was shortened by 0 bases and J by 4 bases, with 7 bases between the two germline ends. Germline loops: CDR1 SGHDT, CDR2 YYEEEE. The CDR3 is 14 amino acids. This CDR3 reads CASSLEQLNEKLFF. CDR3 bases: TGTGCCAGCAGCTTGGAACAGCTTAATGAAAAACTGTTTTTT.

The chain has TRBV19 and TRBJ1-1; possible D gene TRBD1, 6 bases. The V gene's germline CDR1 is LNHDA and CDR2 SQIVND (reference sequence). Trimming took off 4 bases at V and 0 bases at J, with 15 bases between the two ends. This CDR3 region has 16 residues. The CDR3 sequence: CASSNLWTAMNTEAFF. The CDR3 DNA reads TGTGCCAGTAGTAATCTGTGGACAGCCATGAACACTGAAGCTTTCTTT.

The table lists this clone with a count of one. The chain combines TRBV5-4 with TRBJ1-1, with D possibly being TRBD1 (6 bases). CDR3 length: 15 amino acids. Germline values: CDR1 SGHNT, CDR2 YYREEE (reference sequence). The V end was cut by 3 bases, the J end by 2 bases, with 14 bases between. For the CDR3, the DNA is TGTGCCAGCAGCTCGAAGGACAGACTTAACACTGAAGCTTTCTTT. Translated, it gives CASSSKDRLNTEAFF.

The V gene is TRBV6-1, the J gene TRBJ2-7; 8 nucleotides line up with TRBD1. Germline V lookup: CDR1 MNHNS, CDR2 SASEGT. V lost 2 bases and J lost 4; bases outside the gene matches: 7. This CDR3 comprises 15 residues. The CDR3 loop reads CASSESTGARYEQYV. As DNA, the CDR3 is TGTGCCAGCAGTGAATCGACAGGGGCCAGGTACGAGCAGTACGTC.

A few counts support this clone. The chain has TRBV18 and TRBJ2-3; 8 bases are shared with TRBD2. J gave up 5 bases and V 4 bases, and 5 bases lay outside the gene matches. The germline CDR1 and CDR2 sequences are KGHSH and LQKENI. The CDR3 spans 14 residues. The CDR3: CASSLAGREDTQYF. CDR3 DNA: TGTGCCAGCTCACTAGCGGGGAGGGAAGATACGCAGTATTTT. The full variable domain, in which reference TRBV18 and TRBJ2-3 provide the parts outside the CDR3, is NAGVMQNPRHLVRRRGQEARLRCSPMKGHSHVYWYRQLPEEGLKFMVYLQKENIIDESGMPKERFSAEFPKEGPSILRIQQVVRGDSAAYFCASSLAGREDTQYFGPGTRLTVL.

The rearrangement links TRBV10-2 to TRBJ1-6, with TRBD1 identical over 9 bases. CDR3 size: 17 residues. Germline V lookup: CDR1 WSHSY, CDR2 SAAADI. Germline trimming cut 0 bases from V and 6 bases from J; bases unmatched to any gene: 6. Here the CDR3 DNA reads TGCGCCAGCAGTGAGTCGGGACAGGGCTGGGGTAATTCACCCCTCCACTTT. It translates to CASSESGQGWGNSPLHF.

This chain links TRBV30 with TRBJ1-4, with no clear D. V was pared by 2 bases and J by 8 bases, with 12 bases between. Germline CDR1 GTSNPN, CDR2 SVGIG (reference sequence). The CDR3 spans 13 residues. CDR3 sequence: CAWSPVGEEKLFF. The DNA for the CDR3 is TGTGCCTGGAGTCCCGTGGGAGAAGAAAAACTGTTTTTT.

The V call is TRBV5-1, the J call TRBJ2-5, with 16 bases aligning to TRBD2. This CDR3 is 20 amino acids long. The germline CDR1 and CDR2 sequences are SGHRS and YFSETQ. V shed 4 bases and J 6 bases; nucleotides not matched to a gene: 18. CDR3 sequence: CASSPPATGTSGGAEKTQYF. CDR3 in DNA: TGCGCCAGCAGCCCCCCGGCTACCGGGACTAGCGGGGGGGCGGAGAAGACCCAGTACTTC.

V usage is TRBV11-2 and J usage is TRBJ1-3; a possible D gene is TRBD1 (6 bases). Germline V lookup: CDR1 SGHAT, CDR2 FQNNGV. The CDR3 sequence is 14 residues long. V was trimmed by 5 bases and J by 2 bases, leaving 10 bases between them. The CDR3 region is CASSGRTAGNTIYF. The CDR3 nucleotides read TGTGCCAGCAGCGGCAGGACAGCTGGAAACACCATATATTTT.

The chain has TRBV5-1 and TRBJ2-5; 7 bases are a match to TRBD2. Trimming cost V 0 bases and J 5 bases; bases outside gene matches: 10. The CDR3 has 16 amino acids. Germline V CDR1 and CDR2: SGHRS, YFSETQ. CDR3 in DNA: TGCGCCAGCAGCTTGGGGGTTTCGAGCGGGGAGGAGACCCAGTACTTC. Translated: CASSLGVSSGEETQYF.

The CDR3 here is CASSVDFGRDRISGANVLTF. CDR3 DNA sequence: TGTGCCAGCAGCGTAGACTTTGGGCGGGACAGAATCTCTGGGGCCAACGTCCTGACTTTC. V is TRBV9 and J is TRBJ2-6; D may be TRBD1 (7 bases). Germline V gene lookup returns CDR1 SGDLS and CDR2 YYNGEE. This CDR3 is 20 amino acids long. V was clipped by 0 bases and J by 0 bases, with 19 bases between them.

The V and J genes are TRBV5-1 and TRBJ1-6; TRBD1 matches at 8 bases. CDR1 is SGHRS and CDR2 is YFSETQ in the germline V gene. V lost 0 bases, J lost 2 bases, and 4 bases stayed unmatched. The CDR3 has 17 residues. The CDR3 is CASSLGQGFPYNSPLHF. DNA of the CDR3: TGCGCCAGCAGCTTGGGACAGGGGTTTCCCTATAATTCACCCCTCCACTTT.

The genes are TRBV29-1 and TRBJ1-1; 11 bases agree with TRBD1. Trimming at V came to 7 bases and at J to 1 base, leaving 2 bases not matched to a gene. The length of the CDR3 is 13 residues. The germline V gene has CDR1 SQVTM and CDR2 ANQGSEA. The CDR3 DNA reads TGCAGCGGGGACAGGGGGAGGAACACTGAAGCTTTCTTT. Translation gives CSGDRGRNTEAFF. The full variable domain, in which reference TRBV29-1 and TRBJ1-1 provide the parts outside the CDR3, is SAVISQKPSRDICQRGTSLTIQCQVDSQVTMMFWYRQQPGQSLTLIATANQGSEATYESGFVIDKFPISRPNLTFSTLTVSNMSPEDSSIYLCSGDRGRNTEAFFGQGTRLTVV.

The count of this clone is one. V and J are TRBV27 and TRBJ1-5; unclear D gene. Trimming stripped 4 bases from V and 3 bases from J, with 13 bases between. Germline CDR1 and CDR2: MNHEY and SMNVEV (reference sequence). The CDR3 has 15 amino acids. CDR3 amino acids: CASSYRGSHNQPQHF. CDR3 nucleotides: TGTGCCAGCAGTTACCGGGGATCCCACAATCAGCCCCAGCATTTT.

This clone is a singleton in its sample. V gene TRBV9 combines with J gene TRBJ2-3; 11 bases fit TRBD2. This CDR3 contains 13 residues. Germline assignment: CDR1 SGDLS and CDR2 YYNGEE. Trimming at V came to 3 bases and at J to 14 bases, leaving 8 bases not matched to a gene. The CDR3 spells CASSAYLAGGLYF. The CDR3 nucleotides read TGTGCCAGCAGCGCTTACCTAGCGGGGGGTCTGTATTTT.

The chain recombines TRBV3-1 (or the pseudogene TRBV3-2) with TRBJ2-1, with 7 bases fitting TRBD1. CDR3 length: 11 amino acids. V lost 4 bases to trimming and J lost 10 bases; unmatched junction nucleotides: 1. Germline values: CDR1 LGHDT, CDR2 YNNKEL (reference sequence). This CDR3 reads CASSLGGEQFF. The CDR3 nucleotides read TGTGCCAGCAGCCTAGGGGGCGAGCAGTTCTTC.

The sample holds a few counts of this clone. This chain links TRBV12-5 with TRBJ2-2, with D tentatively TRBD2 (6 bases). The germline V gene encodes CDR1 LGHNT and CDR2 FRNRAP. The CDR3 is made up of 17 amino acids. V dropped 0 bases and J dropped 3 bases, with 14 bases sitting between them. CDR3 sequence reads: CASGLVESWEDTGELFF. CDR3 sequence (DNA): TGTGCTAGTGGTTTGGTGGAGTCATGGGAGGACACCGGGGAGCTGTTTTTT.

This rearrangement joins TRBV5-4 to TRBJ2-1, with 12 bases matching TRBD2. Germline V gene data show CDR1 as SGHNT and CDR2 as YYREEE (reference sequence). CDR3 length: 15 amino acids. V was clipped by 4 bases and J by 7 bases; unmatched bases: 6. The CDR3 sequence: CASSPLAGGKNEQFF. The CDR3 region has the DNA TGTGCCAGCAGCCCCCTAGCGGGGGGGAAAAATGAGCAGTTCTTC. Looking up the rest from reference TRBV5-4 and TRBJ2-1 gives the full variable domain: ETGVTQSPTHLIKTRGQQVTLRCSSQSGHNTVSWYQQALGQGPQFIFQYYREEENGRGNFPPRFSGLQFPNYSSELNVNALELDDSALYLCASSPLAGGKNEQFFGPGTRLTVL.

This clone came up a few times. This chain uses TRBV2 with TRBJ1-5, with 7 bases fitting TRBD1. The V segment lost 6 bases and the J segment 4 bases; nucleotides outside the gene matches: 3. CDR3 length: 13 amino acids. Germline V gives CDR1 SNHLY, CDR2 FYNNEI. CDR3 protein: CASRAGGNQPQHF. CDR3 DNA: TGTGCCAGCAGAGCAGGGGGGAATCAGCCCCAGCATTTT.

The chain uses TRBV2 and TRBJ2-2; possibly TRBD1 for D (5 bases). Germline lookup yields CDR1 SNHLY and CDR2 FYNNEI. The V end was cut by 5 bases, the J end by 0 bases, with 7 bases between. This CDR3 spans 14 amino acids. The CDR3 sequence is CASSPDTNTGELFF. The CDR3 nucleotides read TGTGCCAGCAGTCCGGACACGAACACCGGGGAGCTGTTTTTT.

The chain is built from TRBV7-2 and TRBJ2-5, with 9 bases matching TRBD2. J was trimmed by 9 bases and V by 1 base; bases with no gene match: 6. The CDR3 spans 14 residues. Germline CDR1 and CDR2: SGHTA and FQGNSA. CDR3 coding DNA: TGTGCCAGCAGCTTAGGGGGCGGGGGGGCCCCCCAGTACTTC. It is translated as CASSLGGGGAPQYF.

This clone was counted once. CDR3 DNA: TGCGCCAGCAGTGAGCTAGCGGGAAGCTCCTACAATGAGCAGTTCTTC. As protein: CASSELAGSSYNEQFF. The chain combines TRBV10-1 with TRBJ2-1; 9 bases align to TRBD2. The length of the CDR3 is 16 residues. Unmatched junction bases numbered 2, after V lost 2 bases and J lost 0 bases. Per germline, CDR1 WNHNN and CDR2 SYGVQD (reference sequence).

This rearrangement joins TRBV3-1 (or the pseudogene TRBV3-2) to TRBJ2-3, with D unresolved. Trimming took 0 bases from V and 2 from J, leaving 12 bases between them. Germline CDR1 reads LGHDT; CDR2 reads YNNKEL (reference sequence). The length of the CDR3 is 16 residues. The CDR3 sequence: CASSQDRNSNTDTQYF. CDR3 sequence (DNA): TGTGCCAGCAGCCAAGATAGGAACAGCAACACAGATACGCAGTATTTT.

V usage is TRBV15 and J usage is TRBJ1-6; D possibly corresponds to TRBD1 (6 bases). The CDR3 loop spans 19 amino acids. The V gene lost 0 bases and the J gene lost 0 bases, with 15 bases spanning the gap. The germline CDR1 and CDR2 sequences are LNHNV and YYDKDF (reference sequence). CDR3 residues: CATSRDLQGASSYNSPLHF. In DNA, the CDR3 is TGTGCCACCAGCAGAGATCTACAGGGAGCTAGCTCCTATAATTCACCCCTCCACTTT.